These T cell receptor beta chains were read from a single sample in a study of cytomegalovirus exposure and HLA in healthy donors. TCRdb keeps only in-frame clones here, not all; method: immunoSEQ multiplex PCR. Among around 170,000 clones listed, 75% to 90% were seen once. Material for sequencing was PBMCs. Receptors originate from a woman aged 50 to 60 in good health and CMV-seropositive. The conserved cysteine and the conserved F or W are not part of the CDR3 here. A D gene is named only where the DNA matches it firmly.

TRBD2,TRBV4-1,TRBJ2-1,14,ASSQDMGGGYNEQF
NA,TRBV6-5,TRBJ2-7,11,ASSYSTGYEQY
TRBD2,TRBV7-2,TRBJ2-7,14,ASSPSSGIGSYEQY
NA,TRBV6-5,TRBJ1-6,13,ASSYSGAGNSPLH
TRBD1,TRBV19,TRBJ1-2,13,ASSIRGQGGNGYT
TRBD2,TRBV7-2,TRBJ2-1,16,ASSLRGGVGRTYNEQF
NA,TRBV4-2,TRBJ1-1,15,ASSQVSSGSQATEAF
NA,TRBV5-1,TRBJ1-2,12,ASSSSQGKYGYT
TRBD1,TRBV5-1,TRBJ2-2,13,ASSLGTGFIRELF
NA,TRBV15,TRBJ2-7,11,ATSRIRYYEQY
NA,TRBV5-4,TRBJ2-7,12,ASSIRGLDYGQY
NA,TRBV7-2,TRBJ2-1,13,ASSLFQGFLNEQF
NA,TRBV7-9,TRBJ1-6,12,ASSLVQGNSPLH
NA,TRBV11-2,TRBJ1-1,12,ASSPRALNTEAF
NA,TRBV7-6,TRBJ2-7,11,ASSRIGLEEQY
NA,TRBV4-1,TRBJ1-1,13,ASSSMAGIRTEAF
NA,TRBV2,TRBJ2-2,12,ASSGQLLTGELF
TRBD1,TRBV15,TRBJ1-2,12,ATSSATGGGGYT
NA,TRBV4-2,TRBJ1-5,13,ASSQDRVSNQPQH
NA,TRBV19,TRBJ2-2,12,ASSIKTNTGELF
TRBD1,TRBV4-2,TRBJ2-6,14,ASSYGQGDGANVLT
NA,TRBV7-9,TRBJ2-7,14,ASRQIGQGKGHEQY
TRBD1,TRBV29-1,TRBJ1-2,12,SVDPGQGFIPTG
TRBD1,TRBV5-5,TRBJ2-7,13,ASSLGGGQGREQY
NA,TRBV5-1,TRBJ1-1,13,ASSLEAAGGREAF
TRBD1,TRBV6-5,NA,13,ASSYFSGGGYEQY
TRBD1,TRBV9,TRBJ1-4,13,ASSTRDSLVEKLF
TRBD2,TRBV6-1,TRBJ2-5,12,ASSYSGGQETQY
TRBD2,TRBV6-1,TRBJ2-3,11,ASGGGTTDTQY
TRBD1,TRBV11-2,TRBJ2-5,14,ASMLHRGTGFETQY
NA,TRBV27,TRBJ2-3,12,ASSRVSLTDTQY
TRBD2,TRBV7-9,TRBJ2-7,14,SSSSPWGGGAHEQY
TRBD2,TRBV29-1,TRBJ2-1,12,SVEGTSIYNEQF
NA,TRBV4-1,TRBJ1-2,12,ASSHTTGKGGYT
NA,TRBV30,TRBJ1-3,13,AWSAHRVSGNTIY
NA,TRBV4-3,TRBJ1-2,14,ASSHHLRRPEGGYT
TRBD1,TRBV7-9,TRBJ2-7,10,SSSSRTGGQY
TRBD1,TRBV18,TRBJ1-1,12,ASSPGQGAHKAF
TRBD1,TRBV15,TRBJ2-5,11,ATRTGTQETQY
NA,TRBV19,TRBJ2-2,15,ASSIGMADKNTGELF
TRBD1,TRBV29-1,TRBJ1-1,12,SVERPGQGTEAF
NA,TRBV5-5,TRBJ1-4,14,ASSLIAPRGNEKLF
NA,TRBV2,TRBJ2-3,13,ASSLDRSPTDTQY
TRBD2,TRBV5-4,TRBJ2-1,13,ASSSERGAWNEQF
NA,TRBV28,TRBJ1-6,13,ASSTTGVELRTLH
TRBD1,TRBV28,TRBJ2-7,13,ASRQDRESSYEQY
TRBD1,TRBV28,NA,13,ASSRTGLSSYEQY
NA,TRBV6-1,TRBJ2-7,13,ASTPTRGPNYEQY
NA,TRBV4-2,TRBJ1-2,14,ASSGSTDRRLLGYT
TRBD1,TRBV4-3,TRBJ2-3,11,ASSQQGADTQY
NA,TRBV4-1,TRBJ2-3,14,ASSQEGRLGGDTQY
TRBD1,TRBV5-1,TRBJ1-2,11,ASRADRGDGYT
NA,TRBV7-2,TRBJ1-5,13,ASSFSGGAGQPQH
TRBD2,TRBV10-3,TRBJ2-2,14,AIRGTSGAGTGELF
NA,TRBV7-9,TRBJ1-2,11,ASSLDRGVGYT
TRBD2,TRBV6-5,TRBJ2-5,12,ASRSSGARETQY
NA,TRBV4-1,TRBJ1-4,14,ASSQPSGATNEKLF
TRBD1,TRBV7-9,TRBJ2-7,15,SSSLQSAGTGSYEQY
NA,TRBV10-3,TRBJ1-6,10,AVQGYNSPLH
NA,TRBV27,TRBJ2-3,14,ASSPRVAEYTDTQY